Following are 14 T cell receptor beta chains from one sample sequenced in a study of vaccination effects on CD4 cells after COVID-19. Using immunoSEQ multiplex PCR, the repertoire was profiled, and TCRdb retains in-frame clones only, with some absent. The sample contains under 80,000 clones, around three quarters of which appear only once. Viral peptide pool expansion of antigen-specific CD4+ T cells preceded sequencing in the ViraFEST assay. It was after nine to eleven days of culture that CD4+ T cells were isolated. Every participant took two doses of the BNT162b2 or mRNA-1273 vaccine. Antigen specificity for these receptors is unknown. The material was CD4+ T cells from PBMCs cultured with HCoV-OC43 spike peptides, obtained after COVID-19 vaccination. The subset is: HCoV-OC43 spike overlapping peptide pool stimulation. These receptors all come from a human donor who received a COVID-19 vaccine.

The J gene is TRBJ2-3, the V gene TRBV6-5; either TRBD1 or TRBD2 may supply D (7 bases each). Germline CDR1 MNHEY, CDR2 SVGAGI. Trimming pared 6 bases from V and 6 bases from J, leaving 19 bases between. The CDR3 spans 15 residues. CDR3 bases: TGTGCCAGCAGCCCAAGGGAGGGGGCGGGCGATACGCAGTATTTT. As protein: CASSPREGAGDTQYF.

The V call is TRBV19, the J call TRBJ2-5; D gene ambiguous. In germline, CDR1 is LNHDA, CDR2 SQIVND (reference sequence). There are 14 residues in the CDR3. Trimming stripped 6 bases from V and 5 bases from J, with 16 bases between. CDR3 loop: CASRGFKAEETQYF. DNA of the CDR3: TGTGCCAGTAGAGGCTTCAAGGCGGAGGAGACCCAGTACTTC.

In regard to this clone: One end of the junction fails to match germline, which may point to a read error. The V call is TRBV30, the J call TRBJ2-6; 11 bases line up with TRBD1. The CDR3 consists of 16 residues. Germline loops: CDR1 GTSNPN, CDR2 SVGIG (reference sequence). CDR3 DNA sequence: TGTGCCGGGAGGGACAGGGGGACCTCTGGGGCCAACGTCCTGACTTTC. Its protein product is CAGRDRGTSGANVLTF.

This chain connects TRBV5-1 to TRBJ2-3; D unclear. This CDR3 is 14 amino acids long. Trimming took 5 bases from V and 1 from J, leaving 11 bases between them. Germline V gene sequence: CDR1 SGHRS, CDR2 YFSETQ. The CDR3 loop is CASSLSGGTDTQYF. Written as DNA, the CDR3 is TGCGCCAGCAGTCTTTCTGGTGGCACAGATACGCAGTATTTT.

V and J are TRBV28 and TRBJ2-4; D unresolved. Trimming left V 1 base short and J 13 bases short, with 14 bases between. CDR3 size: 13 residues. Germline CDR1 is MDHEN and CDR2 is SYDVKM. The CDR3 DNA is TGTGCCAGCAGTTTATTGACCGGTGATGGGCAGTACTTC. Protein product: CASSLLTGDGQYF.

This chain links TRBV12-5 with TRBJ2-1; tentative D call: TRBD1 (6 bases). Looked up from germline, CDR1 is LGHNT and CDR2 is FRNRAP. The germline V and J ends were trimmed by 5 bases and 2 bases, with 16 bases remaining between them. CDR3 size: 16 residues. The CDR3 here is CASGPRTGFAYNEQFF. The CDR3 nucleotides read TGTGCTAGTGGTCCCCGTACAGGGTTCGCCTACAATGAGCAGTTCTTC.

The J gene is TRBJ2-1, the V gene TRBV11-2; the D call may be TRBD1 or TRBD2 (5 bases each). V lost 3 bases and J lost 6, with 15 bases in between. Per germline, CDR1 SGHAT and CDR2 FQNNGV. The CDR3 runs 15 residues. CDR3 protein: CASSLPTGRFNEQFF. In DNA, the CDR3 is TGTGCCAGCAGCTTGCCCACGGGACGATTCAATGAGCAGTTCTTC.

V and J are TRBV10-3 and TRBJ1-5; D is unclear. Trimming took 0 bases from V and 4 from J, leaving 7 bases between them. This CDR3 spans 14 amino acids. From germline, CDR1 is ENHRY and CDR2 SYGVKD. In DNA form, the CDR3 reads TGTGCCATCAGTGAGTCCTTGTCTAATCAGCCCCAGCATTTT. Protein sequence: CAISESLSNQPQHF.

The chain recombines TRBV19 with TRBJ2-1; maybe TRBD2 (5 bases). V lost 6 bases to trimming and J lost 4 bases, with 16 bases between them. Germline V gene lookup returns CDR1 LNHDA and CDR2 SQIVND (reference sequence). CDR3 length equals 15 residues. The CDR3 loop is CASRREGSVYNEQFF. Here the CDR3 DNA reads TGTGCCAGTAGACGGGAAGGGTCCGTTTACAATGAGCAGTTCTTC.

The rearrangement joins TRBV7-9 to TRBJ2-1; D ambiguous. Trimming pared 1 base from V and 13 bases from J, leaving 2 bases between. Germline loops: CDR1 SEHNR, CDR2 FQNEAQ (reference sequence). The CDR3 contains 9 residues. The CDR3 DNA sequence: TGTGCCAGCAGCTTAGTTCAGTTCTTC. Its translation is CASSLVQFF.

This chain uses TRBV7-3 with TRBJ2-3, with 10 bases aligning to TRBD2. The CDR3 covers 15 residues. V dropped 4 bases and J dropped 4; count of bases not matched to a gene: 5. Germline loops: CDR1 SGHTA, CDR2 FQGTGA. CDR3 in amino acids: CASSSRSGGADTQYF. The CDR3, as DNA: TGTGCCAGCAGCTCACGCAGCGGGGGGGCAGATACGCAGTATTTT.

This rearrangement joins TRBV9 to TRBJ1-3; D uncertain. This CDR3 comprises 17 residues. Germline CDR1 and CDR2: SGDLS and YYNGEE. Trimming removed 1 base from V and 2 bases from J, with 16 bases in between. In nucleotides, the CDR3 is TGTGCCAGCAGCGTATCCGGCGTCGACGGCCCTGGAAACACCATATATTTT. Encoded protein: CASSVSGVDGPGNTIYF.

This chain links TRBV6-2 or TRBV6-3 with TRBJ2-3; 7 bases fit TRBD2. Per the germline V gene, CDR1 is MNHEY and CDR2 is SVGEGT. V shed 5 bases and J 6 bases; nucleotides not matched to a gene: 8. The CDR3 sequence is 14 residues long. Here the CDR3 DNA reads TGTGCCAGCAGTGCGCGGGGGAGCAAGGATACGCAGTATTTT. It is translated as CASSARGSKDTQYF.

This clone has a handful of counts. This chain links TRBV2 with TRBJ1-1; TRBD1 aligns across 8 bases. Germline-derived CDR1 and CDR2 are SNHLY and FYNNEI. The CDR3 contains 19 residues. The trim removed 4 bases at V and 0 bases at J, leaving 16 bases unmatched. In DNA form, the CDR3 reads TGTGCCAGCAGTGTGGGACGGCCTAACAGGGGGGACATGAACACTGAAGCTTTCTTT. This codes for CASSVGRPNRGDMNTEAFF. Full variable domain (remainder filled in from reference TRBV2 and TRBJ1-1): EPEVTQTPSHQVTQMGQEVILRCVPISNHLYFYWYRQILGQKVEFLVSFYNNEISEKSEIFDDQFSVERPDGSNFTLKIRSTKLEDSAMYFCASSVGRPNRGDMNTEAFFGQGTRLTVV.